Presented here are 5 T cell receptor beta chains from one specimen sequenced in a study of PD-L1 blockade in urothelial cancer. Time point denoted: pretreatment peripheral blood. The repertoire was sequenced with immunoSEQ multiplex PCR; TCRdb's copy has only in-frame clones and lacks some. The sample holds 98,000 or so clones, 85% to 90% seen once. The input for sequencing was PBMCs, taken around atezolizumab (anti-PD-L1) treatment. These TCRs come from a man in his sixties with urothelial cancer.

The sample holds one count of this clone. This chain connects TRBV11-3 to TRBJ2-2; weak D call: TRBD2 (7 bases). Deletions cut 3 bases from V and 3 bases from J, with 11 bases between. Germline CDR1 SGHNT, CDR2 YENEEA. The CDR3 is 15 residues long. CDR3 in DNA: TGTGCCAGCAGCTTGGGGGGGCCGGACACCGGGGAGCTGTTTTTT. This sequence encodes CASSLGGPDTGELFF.

The CDR3 sequence: CASSLGDRAQPQHF. The CDR3 DNA reads as TGTGCCAGCAGCTTAGGGGACAGGGCCCAGCCCCAGCATTTT. This chain joins TRBV11-2 and TRBJ1-5, with 9 bases identical to TRBD1. This CDR3 has 14 residues. With 1 base clipped from V and 7 bases from J, the junction kept 2 bases outside the gene matches. Germline values: CDR1 SGHAT, CDR2 FQNNGV.

This chain joins TRBV11-2 and TRBJ2-5, with a tentative D call TRBD2 (6 bases). Deletions cut 6 bases from V and 2 bases from J, with 16 bases between. This CDR3 has 15 residues. The germline V gene has CDR1 SGHAT and CDR2 FQNNGV. DNA of the CDR3: TGTGCCAGCAGTATCGAGGGACTTACACAAGAGACCCAGTACTTC. Protein: CASSIEGLTQETQYF. The complete variable domain, with remaining parts taken from reference TRBV11-2 and TRBJ2-5, reads EAGVAQSPRYKIIEKRQSVAFWCNPISGHATLYWYQQILGQGPKLLIQFQNNGVVDDSQLPKDRFSAERLKGVDSTLKIQPAKLEDSAVYLCASSIEGLTQETQYFGPGTRLLVL.

The J gene is TRBJ1-1, the V gene TRBV15, with TRBD1 as a possible D gene (5 bases). Germline loops: CDR1 LNHNV, CDR2 YYDKDF (reference sequence). The CDR3 contains 16 residues. Trimming took 2 bases from V and 0 from J, leaving 13 bases between them. In DNA, the CDR3 is TGTGCCACCAGCAGACCGTCGACAGACATGAACACTGAAGCTTTCTTT. This codes for CATSRPSTDMNTEAFF.

The rearrangement joins TRBV14 to TRBJ1-2; TRBD1 is a possible D gene (6 bases). The CDR3 spans 17 residues. Germline V lookup: CDR1 SGHDN, CDR2 FVKESK. Trimming took off 1 base at V and 3 bases at J, with 18 bases between the two ends. This CDR3 reads CASSQGREGGVHYGYTF. As DNA, the CDR3 is TGTGCCAGCAGCCAAGGCAGAGAGGGGGGGGTTCACTATGGCTACACCTTC.